A single sample gave rise to the 5 T cell receptor beta chains below, sequenced in a study of T-cell memory formation after mild COVID-19. TCRdb used MiXCR to reprocess the 5' RACE reads, holding one entry per CDR3 protein. Of roughly 310,000 distinct CDR3 sequences in the sample, less than 20% were seen once. What was sequenced was PBMCs or a T cell subset sorted from them (not recorded which). These receptors came from a young man who had mild COVID-19 (a few samples of this study predate the infection). Cell type and time point are not known.

This clonotype was observed a few times. J is TRBJ2-1 and V is TRBV20-1; 9 bases align to TRBD1. This CDR3 has 16 residues. Germline V gene lookup returns CDR1 DFQATT and CDR2 SNEGSKA (reference sequence). The V segment lost 5 bases and the J segment 3 bases; nucleotides outside the gene matches: 11. The CDR3 bases are TGCAGTGCTGAAGGCACAGGGGGCCGGCTCTACAATGAGCAGTTCTTC. It encodes CSAEGTGGRLYNEQFF.

The chain uses TRBV12-3 or TRBV12-4 and TRBJ2-2; no firm D call. V lost 7 bases and J 1 base, leaving 13 bases between the germline ends. The CDR3 extends over 15 amino acids. CDR3 in amino acids: CASKTRTGNTGELFF. The CDR3 DNA is TGTGCCAGCAAGACTCGGACGGGGAACACCGGGGAGCTGTTTTTT.

In this sample, this clonotype turned up a few times. The gene calls are TRBV20-1 and TRBJ1-4; 8 bases agree with TRBD1. J was trimmed by 6 bases and V by 6 bases; bases with no gene match: 12. CDR3 size: 15 residues. The germline V gene encodes CDR1 DFQATT and CDR2 SNEGSKA (reference sequence). The CDR3 DNA reads TGCAGTGCACGACCCGGAGGACAGGGTGATGAAAAACTGTTTTTT. Protein: CSARPGGQGDEKLFF.

CDR3 bases: TGTGCCAGCTCACCAGCTCCCGCGGACTCTGGGGCCAACGTCCTGACTTTC. This gives the protein CASSPAPADSGANVLTF. V usage is TRBV18 and J usage is TRBJ2-6; D unresolved. This CDR3 contains 17 residues. Trimming stripped 2 bases from V and 0 bases from J, with 11 bases between. In germline, CDR1 is KGHSH, CDR2 LQKENI.

V is TRBV20-1 and J is TRBJ2-7; 9 nucleotides line up with TRBD2. V lost 2 bases and J lost 2; bases outside the gene matches: 10. Per germline, CDR1 DFQATT and CDR2 SNEGSKA (reference sequence). The CDR3 is made up of 16 amino acids. CDR3 residues: CSARTRLAESPYEQYF. The CDR3, as DNA: TGCAGTGCTAGAACAAGACTAGCGGAGAGTCCCTACGAGCAGTACTTC.